These 24 T cell receptor beta chains share one sample of origin, sequenced in a study of breast tumors, draining lymph nodes, adjacent tissues. TCRdb re-called the multiplex PCR reads with MiXCR, one entry per CDR3 protein. The sample shows 140,000 to 150,000 distinct CDR3 sequences, approximately 29% of them seen only once. The lymph nodes were axillary draining lymph nodes from breast cancer patients. The sequenced material came from axillary lymph node tissue. All receptors come from a female donor with breast cancer. Some clones in this sample may be carry-over from other donors' samples.

This clonotype was counted a few times. A single base separates this from a much larger clone, so it may be a read error. The V gene is TRBV6-1, the J gene TRBJ1-2; the D gene is possibly TRBD1 (5 bases). This CDR3 comprises 14 residues. Germline assignment: CDR1 MNHNS and CDR2 SASEGT. V lost 9 bases and J lost 4, with 18 bases in between. DNA for the CDR3: TGTGCCAGTCATCTCCAGGGTGCCGGCTATGGCTACACCTTC. Its protein product is CASHLQGAGYGYTF.

Points on this clonotype: Being one base from a much bigger clone, this may be a read error. The rearrangement joins TRBV6-5 to TRBJ1-2; TRBD1 matches at 9 bases. This CDR3 is built from 14 residues. Looked up from germline, CDR1 is MNHEY and CDR2 is SVGAGI. V trimming: 4 bases; J trimming: 7 bases; junction bases outside the gene matches: 7. CDR3: CASSSRDRVRGYTF. For the CDR3, the DNA is TGTGCCAGCAGTTCCCGGGACAGGGTTCGTGGCTACACCTTC.

As for this clonotype: The junction differs from germline at one of its ends, possibly a read error. The chain is built from TRBV7-2 and TRBJ2-5; D is possibly TRBD1 or TRBD2 (6 bases each). Germline CDR1 reads SGHTA; CDR2 reads FQGNSA. The CDR3 spans 15 residues. The DNA for the CDR3 is TGTGCCAGCAGCTTAGTGGGGGGTCGGACAGATACGCAGCACTTC. Its translation: CASSLVGGRTDTQHF.

This clonotype was counted ten times or more. The chain is built from TRBV7-8 and TRBJ2-7; D gene unclear. Per germline, CDR1 SGHVS and CDR2 FQNEAQ. The V gene lost 2 bases and the J gene lost 1 base, with 9 bases spanning the gap. The CDR3 is 14 residues long. CDR3 sequence reads: CASSLTSPSYEQYF. Here the CDR3 DNA reads TGTGCCAGCAGCTTAACCTCACCATCCTACGAGCAGTACTTC. The variable domain in full, with the rest retrieved from reference TRBV7-8 and TRBJ2-7, is GAGVSQSPRYKVAKRGQDVALRCDPISGHVSLFWYQQALGQGPEFLTYFQNEAQLDKSGLPSDRFFAERPEGSVSTLKIQRTQQEDSAVYLCASSLTSPSYEQYFGPGTRLTVT.

The sample holds one count of this clonotype. With a much larger clone just one base away, this may be a read error. This chain joins TRBV3-1 and TRBJ1-5, with 7 bases matching TRBD1. The CDR3 runs 18 residues. The germline V gene has CDR1 LGHDT and CDR2 YNNKEL (reference sequence). This CDR3 is CVSSQGGPDSYSNQPQHF. CDR3 bases: TGTGTCAGCAGCCAGGGGGGCCCAGATTCCTATAGCAATCAGCCCCAGCATTTT.

This clonotype occurred many times. The chain couples TRBV13 to TRBJ2-6; D call uncertain. The V end was cut by 6 bases, the J end by 3 bases, with 3 bases between. The germline gives CDR1 PRHDT, CDR2 FYEKMQ (reference sequence). This CDR3 is built from 12 residues. The CDR3 loop is CASRGGANVLTF. CDR3 nucleotide sequence: TGTGCCAGCAGGGGTGGGGCCAACGTCCTGACTTTC.

This clonotype came up many times. The V and J genes are TRBV20-1 and TRBJ2-7; D may be TRBD2 (5 bases). V dropped 4 bases and J dropped 3 bases, with 16 bases sitting between them. The CDR3 has 14 residues. Germline CDR1 is DFQATT and CDR2 is SNEGSKA (reference sequence). The CDR3 bases are TGCAGTGCTACTGACCGGGATTTCCACTACGAGCAGTACTTC. Protein: CSATDRDFHYEQYF.

This clonotype was counted at least ten times. The CDR3 region is CAISGGQLKETQYF. CDR3 nucleotides: TGTGCCATCAGTGGGGGACAGTTAAAAGAGACCCAGTACTTC. The rearrangement links TRBV10-3 to TRBJ2-5; 7 nucleotides line up with TRBD1. The junction had 5 bases not matched to a gene; V was cut back by 4 bases and J by 3 bases. The CDR3 has 14 residues. From germline, CDR1 is ENHRY and CDR2 SYGVKD.

This clonotype has more than one count but fewer than ten. The CDR3 region has the DNA TGTGCCAGCAGGGCCGGACAGCTCCCTTCGCCCCTCCACTTT. It yields the protein CASRAGQLPSPLHF. V and J are TRBV2 and TRBJ1-6, with a possible D match to TRBD1 (6 bases). The CDR3 loop spans 14 amino acids. Trimming removed 6 bases from V and 13 bases from J, with 19 bases in between. Germline V gene lookup returns CDR1 SNHLY and CDR2 FYNNEI. Variable domain in full (rest from reference TRBV2 and TRBJ1-6): EPEVTQTPSHQVTQMGQEVILRCVPISNHLYFYWYRQILGQKVEFLVSFYNNEISEKSEIFDDQFSVERPDGSNFTLKIRSTKLEDSAMYFCASRAGQLPSPLHFGNGTRLTVT.

The chain is built from TRBV20-1 and TRBJ2-3; either TRBD1 or TRBD2 may fit D (6 bases each). Germline values: CDR1 DFQATT, CDR2 SNEGSKA (reference sequence). V shed 0 bases and J shed 5 bases, with 12 bases lying between them. There are 14 residues in the CDR3. This CDR3 reads CSARDWGRGDTQYF. CDR3 sequence (DNA): TGCAGTGCTAGAGATTGGGGGCGGGGAGATACGCAGTATTTT.

This clonotype was counted many times. The chain links TRBV30 to TRBJ2-1; a possible D gene is TRBD1 (6 bases). The length of the CDR3 is 13 residues. Germline CDR1 is GTSNPN and CDR2 is SVGIG (reference sequence). V was shortened by 5 bases and J by 2 bases, with 10 bases between the two germline ends. Here the CDR3 reads CAWATGPYNEQFF. CDR3 sequence (DNA): TGTGCCTGGGCGACAGGACCCTACAATGAGCAGTTCTTC.

The chain combines TRBV2 with TRBJ2-1; 7 nucleotides align to TRBD1. Trimming took 6 bases from V and 8 from J; bases not matched to a gene: 4. Germline assignment: CDR1 SNHLY and CDR2 FYNNEI. The CDR3 is 12 residues long. The CDR3 DNA is TGTGCCAGCAGCACAGGGGAAGATGAGCAGTTCTTC. Translation: CASSTGEDEQFF.

This clonotype was detected ten times or more. This chain connects TRBV20-1 to TRBJ2-1; maybe TRBD1 (6 bases). CDR1 DFQATT and CDR2 SNEGSKA come from the germline V gene (reference sequence). CDR3 length: 12 amino acids. V lost 7 bases to trimming and J lost 5 bases, with 12 bases between them. CDR3 sequence: CSVWTADNEQFF. As DNA, the CDR3 is TGCAGTGTTTGGACAGCGGACAATGAGCAGTTCTTC.

The rearrangement uses TRBV27 and TRBJ1-5; weak D call: TRBD1 (6 bases). This CDR3 region has 13 residues. Germline values: CDR1 MNHEY, CDR2 SMNVEV (reference sequence). The V end was cut by 4 bases, the J end by 5 bases, with 9 bases between. The CDR3 is CASSYRADQPQHF. CDR3 nucleotide sequence: TGTGCCAGCAGTTACAGGGCGGATCAGCCCCAGCATTTT.

Only a few counts were recorded for this clonotype. One end of the junction is discordant with germline, which a read error may explain. V gene TRBV6-5 combines with J gene TRBJ1-2, with a possible D match to TRBD1 (5 bases). The CDR3 has 18 residues. Germline V lookup: CDR1 MNHEY, CDR2 SVGAGI. CDR3 nucleotides: TGTGCCAGCAGTCACTCGGTTTATCCCACAGGAGGAGTCTATGGCTACACCTTC. Translated: CASSHSVYPTGGVYGYTF.

This clonotype was counted many times. The rearrangement joins TRBV16 to TRBJ1-3; no firm D call. Trimming shortened V by 2 bases and J by 0 bases, and 11 bases separated the two germline ends. The CDR3 is 16 residues long. The V gene's germline CDR1 is KGHSY and CDR2 FQNENV. The DNA of the CDR3 is TGTGCCAGCAGCCAAATAGCGGGGAGCTCTGGAAACACCATATATTTT. This sequence encodes CASSQIAGSSGNTIYF.

The rearrangement joins TRBV9 to TRBJ2-7; possible D gene TRBD2, 5 bases. The ends were cut back, 3 bases at V and 9 bases at J, with 25 bases in the middle. Looked up from germline, CDR1 is SGDLS and CDR2 is YYNGEE. The CDR3 length is 16 residues. The CDR3 is CASSGRETGTNCAQYV. DNA for the CDR3: TGTGCCAGCAGCGGTAGAGAAACGGGAACAAATTGCGCGCAGTACGTC.

This clonotype was counted at least ten times. The chain recombines TRBV29-1 with TRBJ2-2, with D uncertain. This CDR3 has 16 residues. V lost 5 bases and J 3 bases, leaving 19 bases between the germline ends. Per the germline V gene, CDR1 is SQVTM and CDR2 is ANQGSEA. The CDR3 coding sequence is TGCAGCGTTCTTCACCTCGATGGATCTTACACCGGGGAGCTGTTTTTT. Translation: CSVLHLDGSYTGELFF.

This clonotype has just a few counts. This sequence joins TRBV10-1 and TRBJ2-3; no reliable D call. Deletions cut 2 bases from V and 3 bases from J, with 12 bases between. CDR3 length equals 15 residues. Germline CDR1 is WNHNN and CDR2 is SYGVQD (reference sequence). The CDR3 DNA sequence: TGCGCCAGCAGTGAGACCACAGAATCGACAGATACGCAGTATTTT. The encoded protein is CASSETTESTDTQYF.

This clonotype was detected ten times or more. The rearrangement uses TRBV2 and TRBJ2-1, with TRBD2 matching over 9 bases. The V gene end was trimmed by 6 bases and the J gene end by 3 bases; junction bases not matched to a gene: 6. CDR3 size: 15 residues. CDR1 and CDR2 (germline): SNHLY, FYNNEI. The CDR3 region is CASSKTSGLYNEQFF. The CDR3 nucleotides are TGTGCCAGCAGCAAGACTAGCGGCCTCTACAATGAGCAGTTCTTC.

The chain is built from TRBV2 and TRBJ1-6; TRBD1 aligns across 7 bases. Germline V gene sequence: CDR1 SNHLY, CDR2 FYNNEI. This CDR3 has 13 amino acids. The V and J ends lost 4 bases and 8 bases, in that order; junction bases with no gene match: 2. CDR3 bases: TGTGCCAGCAGTGGGGGGACAGATTCACCCCTCCACTTT. Translated: CASSGGTDSPLHF.

This clonotype was found many times. V usage is TRBV30 and J usage is TRBJ2-3; 9 bases fit TRBD2. V shed 2 bases, J shed 4 bases, and the junction held 4 bases outside the gene matches. CDR3 length: 14 residues. Germline CDR1 and CDR2: GTSNPN and SVGIG (reference sequence). The CDR3 here is CAWSSGGSSDTQYF. The DNA of the CDR3 is TGTGCCTGGAGTAGCGGGGGGTCATCAGATACGCAGTATTTT.

This clonotype was detected a few times. The rearrangement joins TRBV9 to TRBJ1-1; a weak D match, TRBD1 (6 bases). The CDR3 is 15 residues long. Germline V lookup: CDR1 SGDLS, CDR2 YYNGEE. The V gene lost 0 bases and the J gene lost 9 bases, with 18 bases spanning the gap. CDR3 DNA sequence: TGTGCCAGCAGCGTAGCTGGGGGGCCAACTCAGCAAGCTTTCTTT. It codes for CASSVAGGPTQQAFF.

The chain employs TRBV2 and TRBJ2-1; perhaps D is TRBD1 or TRBD2 (5 bases each). V lost 2 bases and J 8 bases, leaving 16 bases between the germline ends. Per the germline V gene, CDR1 is SNHLY and CDR2 is FYNNEI. The CDR3 length is 15 residues. CDR3 residues: CASSEQGEPRDEQFF. In nucleotides, the CDR3 is TGTGCCAGCAGTGAACAGGGAGAACCGAGGGATGAGCAGTTCTTC.